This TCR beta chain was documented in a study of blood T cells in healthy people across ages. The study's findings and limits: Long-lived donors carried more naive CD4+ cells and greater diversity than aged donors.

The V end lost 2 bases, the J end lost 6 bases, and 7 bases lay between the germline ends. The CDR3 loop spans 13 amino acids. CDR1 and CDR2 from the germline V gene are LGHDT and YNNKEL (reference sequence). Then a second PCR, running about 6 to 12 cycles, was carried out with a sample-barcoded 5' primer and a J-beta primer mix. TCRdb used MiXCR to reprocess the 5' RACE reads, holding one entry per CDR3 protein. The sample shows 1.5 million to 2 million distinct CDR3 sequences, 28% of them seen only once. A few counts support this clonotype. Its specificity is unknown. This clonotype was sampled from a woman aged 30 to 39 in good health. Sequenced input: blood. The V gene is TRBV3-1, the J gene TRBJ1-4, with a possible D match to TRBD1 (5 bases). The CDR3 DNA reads TGTGCCAGCAGCCAATGGGGGGATGAAAAACTGTTTTTT. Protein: CASSQWGDEKLFF.